These T cell receptor beta chains were read from a single sample in a study of glioma-infiltrating T cells after dendritic cell vaccination. Measured with immunoSEQ multiplex PCR; TCRdb has only the in-frame clones, and not every one. The sample lists 72,000 or so clones; roughly 84% were seen once. The source was blood, collected after dendritic cell vaccination. The receptors come from a human donor with glioblastoma. CDR3s include the opening cysteine and the closing phenylalanine or tryptophan. A D gene is named only where the DNA matches it firmly. Where a row states a size, it is once, few, many or the class of an expanded clone; other rows omit it.

J gene	clone size	V gene	D gene	CDR3 DNA	CDR3 protein
TRBJ1-5	NA	TRBV6-1	NA	TGTGCCAGCAGTGGGGTAATGGGGGGGTGGAATCAGCCCCAGCATTTT	CASSGVMGGWNQPQHF
TRBJ1-3	NA	TRBV4-2	TRBD1	TGTGCCAGCAGCTCTTCCGGACAGGGGGCCAGAAACACCATATATTTT	CASSSSGQGARNTIYF
TRBJ2-2	NA	TRBV7-2	TRBD2	TGTGCCAGCAGCCTGGGGACTAGCTTCACCGGGGAGCTGTTTTTT	CASSLGTSFTGELFF
TRBJ2-7	NA	TRBV6-5	NA	TGTGCCAGCAGTTACTCCCGGGACTTCAGATACGAGCAGTACTTC	CASSYSRDFRYEQYF
TRBJ2-3	NA	TRBV2	NA	TGTGCCAGCAACAGGGCAGATACGCAGTATTTT	CASNRADTQYF
TRBJ2-7	NA	TRBV6-5	NA	TGTGCCAGCAGTTACAGGGGGACAATATTTTACGAGCAGTACTTC	CASSYRGTIFYEQYF
TRBJ2-2	NA	TRBV2	TRBD2	TGTGCCAGCAGTGAGGCGGGGGGCCCCGCAAACACCGGGGAGCTGTTTTTT	CASSEAGGPANTGELFF
TRBJ1-2	NA	TRBV15	TRBD1	TGTGCCACCAGCAGAGATGGGGACAGACTACGATATGGCTACACCTTC	CATSRDGDRLRYGYTF
TRBJ2-2	NA	TRBV6-5	NA	TGTGCCAGCAGGGCTTGGGACTTCAACACCGGGGAGCTGTTTTTT	CASRAWDFNTGELFF
TRBJ1-1	NA	TRBV2	NA	TGTGCCAGCAGTACGGGGGGGAACACTGAAGCTTTCTTT	CASSTGGNTEAFF
TRBJ2-1	NA	TRBV11-3	TRBD2	TGTGCCAGCCGAGCGGGAGGAGAGAGTAGTGAGCAGTTCTTC	CASRAGGESSEQFF
TRBJ1-2	NA	TRBV7-9	NA	TGTGCCAGCAGCGACCGGGACACCTATGGCTACACCTTC	CASSDRDTYGYTF
TRBJ2-1	NA	TRBV10-1	NA	TGCGCCAGCAGTGACGGTTTTAAATCCTACAATGAGCAGTTCTTC	CASSDGFKSYNEQFF
TRBJ2-1	NA	TRBV19	TRBD1	TGTGCCAGTAGTTCCGGGACAGGGGGCTACAATGAGCAGTTCTTC	CASSSGTGGYNEQFF
TRBJ1-6	few	TRBV19	NA	TGTGCCAGTAGTATGGGGCCAGGGGACCCCTCACCCCTCCACTTT	CASSMGPGDPSPLHF
TRBJ1-5	once	TRBV2	TRBD1	TGTGCCAGCAGGGGGACAGTTAATCAGCCCCAGCATTTT	CASRGTVNQPQHF
TRBJ1-2	NA	TRBV19	NA	TGTGCCAGTATGAAGGACACGATCTATGGCTACACCTTC	CASMKDTIYGYTF
TRBJ2-2	NA	TRBV6-1	TRBD2	TGTGCCAGACTAGCGGACAACACCGGGGAGCTGTTTTTT	CARLADNTGELFF
TRBJ1-4	few	TRBV19	NA	TGTGCCAGTAGTTTCCGGGCTACAGGAGGGGAGGAAAAACTGTTTTTT	CASSFRATGGEEKLFF
TRBJ2-1	NA	TRBV4-1	NA	TGCGCCAGCAGCCCCTCTTACTACAATGAGCAGTTCTTC	CASSPSYYNEQFF
TRBJ2-5	NA	TRBV12-5	NA	TGTGCTAGCAGTTTTACGGAGACCCAGTACTTC	CASSFTETQYF
TRBJ2-5	NA	TRBV5-1	NA	TGCGCCAGCAGCTTGCTCCGGGAAGAAACAGAGACCCAGTACTTC	CASSLLREETETQYF
TRBJ2-2	NA	TRBV10-3	TRBD1	TGTGCCGTTTCCGGGACAGGGGTCACCGGGGAGCTGTTTTTT	CAVSGTGVTGELFF
TRBJ2-1	NA	TRBV27	TRBD1	TGTGCCAGCAGTTTAGTTGGGACAGGGTTCAATGAGCAGTTCTTC	CASSLVGTGFNEQFF
TRBJ2-7	NA	TRBV27	NA	TGTGCCAGCCGAAACTTAGCGGAGTACGAGCAGTACTTC	CASRNLAEYEQYF
TRBJ2-5	NA	TRBV7-9	NA	TGTGCCAGCAGCTTTGGGGACTACCAAGAGACCCAGTACTTC	CASSFGDYQETQYF
TRBJ1-5	NA	TRBV5-6	NA	TGTGCCAGCAGCTTTGGCCACGTTAGCAATCAGCCCCAGCATTTT	CASSFGHVSNQPQHF
TRBJ1-1	NA	TRBV5-1	NA	TGCGCCAGCAGCTTGGAGCCCGTAAACACTGAAGCTTTCTTT	CASSLEPVNTEAFF
TRBJ2-7	few	TRBV2	NA	TGTGCCGCGGGCGGGGACCCTCCCGAGCAGTACTTC	CAAGGDPPEQYF
TRBJ1-1	NA	TRBV5-1	TRBD1	TGCGCCAGCAGCTTGGTAGGGACAGGAGAGTGGACTGAAGCTTTCTTT	CASSLVGTGEWTEAFF
TRBJ2-7	NA	TRBV6-1	TRBD2	TGTGCCAGCAGTGTAGCGGGGGGGCCCTACGAGCAGTACTTC	CASSVAGGPYEQYF
TRBJ2-2	NA	TRBV9	TRBD2	TGTGCCAGCAGCGTAGCTGGACTAGCTAGTAACACCGGGGAGCTGTTTTTT	CASSVAGLASNTGELFF
TRBJ2-3	NA	TRBV7-2	NA	TGTGCCAGCAGCTCACGAACAGGGCCGACGCAGTATTTT	CASSSRTGPTQYF
TRBJ2-4	NA	TRBV2	NA	TGTGCCAGCAGTGAAAGTCCGCTAGTCAAAAACATTCAGTACTTC	CASSESPLVKNIQYF
TRBJ2-7	NA	TRBV7-6	TRBD2	TGTGCCAGCAGCATGACTAGCGGCGGGTCCTACGAGCAGTACTTC	CASSMTSGGSYEQYF
TRBJ1-3	NA	TRBV21-1	NA	TGTGCCAGCAGCAAAAGGGGGCCGTTCTCTGGAAACACCATATATTTT	CASSKRGPFSGNTIYF
TRBJ2-5	once	TRBV18	TRBD2	TGTGCCAGCTCACCTCTGGGACTAGCGGCCCAAGAGACCCAGTACTTC	CASSPLGLAAQETQYF
TRBJ2-5	few	TRBV5-1	TRBD2	TGCGCCAGCAGCTGGGGACTAGCGGGATCCCAAGAGACCCAGTACTTC	CASSWGLAGSQETQYF
TRBJ2-3	NA	TRBV4-1	TRBD2	TGCGCCAGCAGCCTCGGACTAGCGGGCACAGATACGCAGTATTTT	CASSLGLAGTDTQYF
TRBJ2-6	few	TRBV7-2	TRBD1	TGTGCCAGCAGCTTGGGACAGTCTGGGGCCAACGTCCTGACTTTC	CASSLGQSGANVLTF
TRBJ2-1	NA	TRBV19	TRBD2	TGTGCCAGTAGTATAGGGGGAGGGTCGGGCAATGAGCAGTTCTTC	CASSIGGGSGNEQFF
TRBJ2-1	NA	TRBV2	NA	TGTGCCAGCAGTGTGATCCGGGGGGAGCAGTTCTTC	CASSVIRGEQFF
TRBJ1-5	NA	TRBV6-6	NA	TGTGCCAGCAGTCTCAGGGAGGGGGATCAGCCCCAGCATTTT	CASSLREGDQPQHF
TRBJ2-7	NA	TRBV7-2	NA	TGTGCCAGCAGCTTAGGATTAGCGGTTACCTACGAGCAGTACTTC	CASSLGLAVTYEQYF
TRBJ2-7	NA	TRBV4-3	NA	TGCGCCAGCAGCCAAGGCGACTGGTACGAGCAGTACTTC	CASSQGDWYEQYF
TRBJ2-7	once	TRBV19	NA	TGTGCCAGTAGCAAGTCGCAGGGATTCGAGCAGTACTTC	CASSKSQGFEQYF
TRBJ2-7	NA	TRBV25-1	TRBD2	TGTGCCAGCAGTGAATCCGGACTAGCGGCCAGCTCCTACGAGCAGTACTTC	CASSESGLAASSYEQYF
TRBJ2-3	NA	TRBV30	TRBD2	TGTGCCTGGTCCTTCCGACTAGCCCGAAGCACAGATACGCAGTATTTT	CAWSFRLARSTDTQYF
TRBJ2-7	NA	TRBV5-4	NA	TGTGCCAGCAGCGCGACAGGTCCTTACGAGCAGTACTTC	CASSATGPYEQYF
TRBJ2-7	NA	TRBV28	TRBD2	TGTGCCAGCAGTAGCGGGACTAGCGGGACTTTCTCCTACGAGCAGTACTTC	CASSSGTSGTFSYEQYF
TRBJ1-1	NA	TRBV2	TRBD1	TGTGCCAGCAGGCCAGGGACAGGGGCTGAAGCTTTCTTT	CASRPGTGAEAFF
TRBJ2-2	NA	TRBV7-9	TRBD1	TGTGCCAGCAGCCGCGGACAGGGGGTTTCGGGGGAGCTGTTTTTT	CASSRGQGVSGELFF
TRBJ2-2	NA	TRBV18	NA	TGTGCCAGCTCACCCCAGGCGAACACCGGGGAGCTGTTTTTT	CASSPQANTGELFF
TRBJ2-1	NA	TRBV9	NA	TGTGCCAGCAGCGCATATGCGATACAGGGAAATGAGCAGTTCTTC	CASSAYAIQGNEQFF
TRBJ2-4	once	TRBV7-9	TRBD1	TGTGCCAGCAGCTTAAAAATCCTGGGACAGGGCTTCATTCAGTACTTC	CASSLKILGQGFIQYF
TRBJ2-1	NA	TRBV4-3	NA	TGCGCCAGCAGCCAAGATATGGGACAAAAGTACAATGAGCAGTTCTTC	CASSQDMGQKYNEQFF
TRBJ1-1	NA	TRBV29-1	TRBD1	TGCAGCGTCGGGCACAGGGGCGGTGGCACTGAAGCTTTCTTT	CSVGHRGGGTEAFF
TRBJ2-1	once	TRBV5-1	TRBD1	TGCGCCAGCAGCCCTGCCGGGACAGGGGGCAGGAATGAGCAGTTCTTC	CASSPAGTGGRNEQFF
TRBJ1-5	NA	TRBV18	NA	TGTGCCAGCTCACCCGGGAGCGACAATCAGCCCCAGCATTTT	CASSPGSDNQPQHF
TRBJ2-7	once	TRBV5-1	NA	TGCGCCAGCGCTCGAGACAGCAACTACGAGCAGTACTTC	CASARDSNYEQYF